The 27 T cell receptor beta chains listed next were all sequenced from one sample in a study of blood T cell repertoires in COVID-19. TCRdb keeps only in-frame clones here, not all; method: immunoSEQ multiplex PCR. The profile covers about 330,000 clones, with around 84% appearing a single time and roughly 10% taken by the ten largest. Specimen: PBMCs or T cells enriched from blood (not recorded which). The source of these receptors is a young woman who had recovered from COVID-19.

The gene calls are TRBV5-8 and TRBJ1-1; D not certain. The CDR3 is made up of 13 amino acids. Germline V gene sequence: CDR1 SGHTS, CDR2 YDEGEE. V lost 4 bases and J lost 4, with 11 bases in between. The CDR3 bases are TGTGCCAGCAGCCCAGACATTACCACTGAAGCTTTCTTT. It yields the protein CASSPDITTEAFF.

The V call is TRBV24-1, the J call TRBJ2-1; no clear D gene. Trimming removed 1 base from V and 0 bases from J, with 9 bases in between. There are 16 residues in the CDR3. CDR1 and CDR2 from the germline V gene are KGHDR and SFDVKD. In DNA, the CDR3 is TGTGCCACCAGTGATTTCAACAGTGACTCCTACAATGAGCAGTTCTTC. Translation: CATSDFNSDSYNEQFF.

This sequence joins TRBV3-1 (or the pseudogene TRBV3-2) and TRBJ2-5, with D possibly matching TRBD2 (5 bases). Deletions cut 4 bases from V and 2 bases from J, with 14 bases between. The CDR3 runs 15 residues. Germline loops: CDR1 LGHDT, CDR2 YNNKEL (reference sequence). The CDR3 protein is CASSLGLLRQETQYF. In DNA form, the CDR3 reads TGTGCCAGCAGCCTTGGACTCTTGAGGCAAGAGACCCAGTACTTC.

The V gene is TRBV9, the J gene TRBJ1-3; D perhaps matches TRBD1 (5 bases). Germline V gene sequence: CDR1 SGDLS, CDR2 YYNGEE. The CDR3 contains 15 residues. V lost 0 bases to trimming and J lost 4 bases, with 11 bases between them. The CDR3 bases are TGTGCCAGCAGCGTAGAGGGGTCCACGGGAAACACCATATATTTT. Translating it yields CASSVEGSTGNTIYF.

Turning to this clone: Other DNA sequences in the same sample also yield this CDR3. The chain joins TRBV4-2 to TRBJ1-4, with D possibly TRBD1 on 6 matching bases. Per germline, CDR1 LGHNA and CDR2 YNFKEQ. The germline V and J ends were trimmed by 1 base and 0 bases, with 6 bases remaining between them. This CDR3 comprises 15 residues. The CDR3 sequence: CASSQGTATNEKLFF. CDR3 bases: TGTGCCAGCAGCCAAGGGACAGCAACTAATGAAAAACTGTTTTTT.

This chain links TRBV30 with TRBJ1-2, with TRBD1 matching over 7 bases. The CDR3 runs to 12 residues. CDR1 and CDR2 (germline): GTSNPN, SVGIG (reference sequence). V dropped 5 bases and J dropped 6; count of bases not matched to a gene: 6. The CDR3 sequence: CAWGRGQNGYTF. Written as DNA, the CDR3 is TGTGCCTGGGGGAGGGGGCAAAATGGCTACACCTTC.

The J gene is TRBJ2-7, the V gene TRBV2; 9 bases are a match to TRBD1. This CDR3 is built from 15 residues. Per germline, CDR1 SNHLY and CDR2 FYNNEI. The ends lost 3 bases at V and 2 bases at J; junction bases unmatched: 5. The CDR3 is CASSDRDRATYEQYF. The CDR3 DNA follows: TGTGCCAGCAGTGACCGGGACAGGGCCACCTACGAGCAGTACTTC.

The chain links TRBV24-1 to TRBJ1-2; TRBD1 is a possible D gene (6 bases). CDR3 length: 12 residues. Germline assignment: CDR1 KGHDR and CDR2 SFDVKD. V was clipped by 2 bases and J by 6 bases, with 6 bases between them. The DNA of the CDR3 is TGTGCCACCAGTGATTCAGGGGATGGCTACACCTTC. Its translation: CATSDSGDGYTF.

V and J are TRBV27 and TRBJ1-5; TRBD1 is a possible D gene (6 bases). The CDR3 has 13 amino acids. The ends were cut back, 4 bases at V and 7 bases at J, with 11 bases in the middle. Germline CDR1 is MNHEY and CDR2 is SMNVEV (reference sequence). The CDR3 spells CASSWGLGQPQHF. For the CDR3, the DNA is TGTGCCAGCAGTTGGGGGCTGGGGCAGCCCCAGCATTTT.

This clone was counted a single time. In nucleotides, the CDR3 is TGTGCCAGCAGTTTCGGCAGGGGGCAAGCTTTCTTT. Protein sequence: CASSFGRGQAFF. This sequence joins TRBV28 and TRBJ1-1, with 8 bases matching TRBD1. From germline, CDR1 is MDHEN and CDR2 SYDVKM. This CDR3 region has 12 residues. Trimming removed 3 bases from V and 9 bases from J; junction bases left unmatched: 3.

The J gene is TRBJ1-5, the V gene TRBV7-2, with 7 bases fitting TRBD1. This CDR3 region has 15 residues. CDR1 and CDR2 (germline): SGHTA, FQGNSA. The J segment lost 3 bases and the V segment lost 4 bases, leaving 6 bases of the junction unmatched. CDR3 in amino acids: CASSSGQAINQPQHF. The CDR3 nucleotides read TGTGCCAGCAGCTCTGGACAGGCGATCAATCAGCCCCAGCATTTT.

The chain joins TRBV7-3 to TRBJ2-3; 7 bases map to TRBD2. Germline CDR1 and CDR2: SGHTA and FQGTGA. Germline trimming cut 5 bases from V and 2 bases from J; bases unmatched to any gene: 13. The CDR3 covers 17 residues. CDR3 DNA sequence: TGTGCCAGCAGCCCAAAGGGGCGGGGGAGGACCACAGATACGCAGTATTTT. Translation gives CASSPKGRGRTTDTQYF.

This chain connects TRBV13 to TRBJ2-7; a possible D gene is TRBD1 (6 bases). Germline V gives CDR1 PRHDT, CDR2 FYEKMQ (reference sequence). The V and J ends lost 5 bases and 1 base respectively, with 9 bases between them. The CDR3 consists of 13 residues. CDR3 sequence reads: CASSKDRSYEQYF. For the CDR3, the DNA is TGTGCCAGCAGCAAGGACAGATCCTACGAGCAGTACTTC.

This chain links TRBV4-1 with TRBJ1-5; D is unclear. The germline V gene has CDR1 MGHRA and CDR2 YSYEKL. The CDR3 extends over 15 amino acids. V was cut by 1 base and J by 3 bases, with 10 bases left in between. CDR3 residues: CASSQGRGNNQPQHF. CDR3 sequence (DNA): TGCGCCAGCAGCCAAGGCCGAGGGAACAATCAGCCCCAGCATTTT.

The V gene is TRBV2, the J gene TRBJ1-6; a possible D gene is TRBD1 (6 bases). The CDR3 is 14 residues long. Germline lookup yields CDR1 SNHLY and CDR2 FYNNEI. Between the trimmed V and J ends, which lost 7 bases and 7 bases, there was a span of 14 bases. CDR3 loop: CASTPVQGNSPLHF. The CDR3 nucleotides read TGTGCCAGCACCCCGGTACAGGGAAATTCACCCCTCCACTTT.

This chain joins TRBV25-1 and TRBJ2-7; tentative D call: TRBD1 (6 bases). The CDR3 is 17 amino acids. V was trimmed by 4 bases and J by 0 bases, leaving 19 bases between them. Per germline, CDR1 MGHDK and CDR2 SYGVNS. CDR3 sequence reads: CASSGSRGRGTSYEQYF. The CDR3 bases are TGTGCCAGCAGTGGCTCCCGGGGAAGGGGGACCTCCTACGAGCAGTACTTC.

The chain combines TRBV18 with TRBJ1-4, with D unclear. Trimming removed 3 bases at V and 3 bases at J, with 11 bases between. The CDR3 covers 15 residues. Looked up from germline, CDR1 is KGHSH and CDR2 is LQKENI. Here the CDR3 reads CASSPEAAPNEKLFF. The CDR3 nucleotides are TGTGCCAGCTCACCCGAGGCAGCGCCTAATGAAAAACTGTTTTTT.

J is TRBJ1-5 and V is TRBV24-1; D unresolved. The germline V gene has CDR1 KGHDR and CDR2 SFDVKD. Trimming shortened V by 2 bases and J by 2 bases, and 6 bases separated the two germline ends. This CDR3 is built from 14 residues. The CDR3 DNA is TGTGCCACCAGTGATTCCGGGGGCAATCAGCCCCAGCATTTT. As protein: CATSDSGGNQPQHF.

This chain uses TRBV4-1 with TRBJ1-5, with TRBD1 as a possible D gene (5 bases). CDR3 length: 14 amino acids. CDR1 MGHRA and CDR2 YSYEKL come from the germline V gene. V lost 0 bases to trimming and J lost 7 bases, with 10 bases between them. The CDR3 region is CASSQEWGGQPQHF. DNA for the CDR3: TGCGCCAGCAGCCAAGAATGGGGGGGGCAGCCCCAGCATTTT.

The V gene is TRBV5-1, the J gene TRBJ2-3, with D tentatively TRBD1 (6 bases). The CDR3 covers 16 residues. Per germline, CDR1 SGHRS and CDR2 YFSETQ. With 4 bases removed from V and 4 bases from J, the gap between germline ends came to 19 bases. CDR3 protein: CASSLSNRVGADTQYF. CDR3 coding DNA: TGCGCCAGCAGCCTTTCGAACAGGGTAGGCGCAGATACGCAGTATTTT.

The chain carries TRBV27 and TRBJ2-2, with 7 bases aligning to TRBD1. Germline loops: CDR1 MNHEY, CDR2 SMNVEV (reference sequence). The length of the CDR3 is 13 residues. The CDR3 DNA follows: TGTGTAATTGGACAGGTTAACACCGGGGAGCTGTTTTTT. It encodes CVIGQVNTGELFF.

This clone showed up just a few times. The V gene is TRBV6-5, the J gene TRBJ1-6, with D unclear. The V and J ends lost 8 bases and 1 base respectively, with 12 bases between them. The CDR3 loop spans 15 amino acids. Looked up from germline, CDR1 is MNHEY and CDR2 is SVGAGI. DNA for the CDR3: TGTGCCAGCCGGGCGGCGGGGTCCTATAATTCACCCCTCCACTTT. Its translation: CASRAAGSYNSPLHF.

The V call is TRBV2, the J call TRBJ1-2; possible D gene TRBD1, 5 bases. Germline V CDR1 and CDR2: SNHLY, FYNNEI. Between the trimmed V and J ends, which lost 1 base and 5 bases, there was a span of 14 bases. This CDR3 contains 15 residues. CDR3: CASSEGGGIRYGYTF. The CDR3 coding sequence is TGTGCCAGCAGTGAAGGTGGGGGGATCCGGTATGGCTACACCTTC.

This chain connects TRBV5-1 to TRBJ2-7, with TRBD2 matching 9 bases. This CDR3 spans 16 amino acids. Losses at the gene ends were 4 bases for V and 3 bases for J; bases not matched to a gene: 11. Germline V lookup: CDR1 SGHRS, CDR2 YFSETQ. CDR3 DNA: TGCGCCAGCAGCCCGGAGGCGGGAGGGCCCGGCTACGAGCAGTACTTC. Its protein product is CASSPEAGGPGYEQYF.

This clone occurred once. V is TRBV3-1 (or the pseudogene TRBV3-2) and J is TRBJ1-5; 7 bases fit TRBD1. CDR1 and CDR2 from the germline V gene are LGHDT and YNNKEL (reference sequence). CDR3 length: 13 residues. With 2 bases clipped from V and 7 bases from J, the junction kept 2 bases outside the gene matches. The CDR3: CASSQRDSQPQHF. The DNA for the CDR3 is TGTGCCAGCAGCCAACGGGACAGCCAGCCCCAGCATTTT.

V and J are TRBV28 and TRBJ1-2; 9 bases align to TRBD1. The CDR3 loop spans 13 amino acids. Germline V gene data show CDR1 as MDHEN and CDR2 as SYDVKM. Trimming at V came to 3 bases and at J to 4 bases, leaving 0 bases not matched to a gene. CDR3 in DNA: TGTGCCAGCAGTTTGGACAGGGGCTATGGCTACACCTTC. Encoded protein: CASSLDRGYGYTF.

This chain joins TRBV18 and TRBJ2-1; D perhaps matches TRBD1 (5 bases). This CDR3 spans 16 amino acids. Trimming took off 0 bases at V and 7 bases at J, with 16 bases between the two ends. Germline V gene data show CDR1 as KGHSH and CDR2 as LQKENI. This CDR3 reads CASSPPARVNLNEQFF. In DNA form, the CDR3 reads TGTGCCAGCTCACCACCGGCCAGGGTGAATCTTAATGAGCAGTTCTTC. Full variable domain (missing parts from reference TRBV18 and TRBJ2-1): NAGVMQNPRHLVRRRGQEARLRCSPMKGHSHVYWYRQLPEEGLKFMVYLQKENIIDESGMPKERFSAEFPKEGPSILRIQQVVRGDSAAYFCASSPPARVNLNEQFFGPGTRLTVL.